This T cell receptor beta chain was sequenced for a study of cytotoxic CD8 clonotypes in ibrutinib-treated CLL. About the study: Among the patients, over 9 presented as relapsed/refractory and approximately 14 as treatment-naive; 17 to 18 showed unmutated IGHV. Broader study findings: Clonality went up at the time of ibrutinib response, stayed stable in sustained remission, and later dropped back toward its baseline level at progression.

V was clipped by 0 bases and J by 0 bases; unmatched bases: 8. This CDR3 has 17 amino acids. CDR1 SGHRS and CDR2 YFSETQ come from the germline V gene. From cryopreserved PBMCs came about 2 micrograms of genomic DNA used for TCR beta libraries. Points on this clone: Its antigen remains unknown.

Libraries were prepared by immunoSEQ multiplex PCR; TCRdb keeps only in-frame clonotypes and omits some of them. Here the sample spans some 100,000 clones, approximately 58% being singletons. The sample here was PBMCs, taken after 24 months of ibrutinib treatment. The TCR originated in a human donor with chronic lymphocytic leukemia. The chain couples TRBV5-1 to TRBJ2-5; TRBD2 aligns across 7 bases. The CDR3 is CASSLDPLADDQETQYF. Here the CDR3 DNA reads TGCGCCAGCAGCTTGGACCCCCTAGCGGACGACCAAGAGACCCAGTACTTC. The entire variable domain, with the rest obtained from reference TRBV5-1 and TRBJ2-5, is as follows: KAGVTQTPRYLIKTRGQQVTLSCSPISGHRSVSWYQQTPGQGLQFLFEYFSETQRNKGNFPGRFSGRQFSNSRSEMNVSTLELGDSALYLCASSLDPLADDQETQYFGPGTRLLVL.